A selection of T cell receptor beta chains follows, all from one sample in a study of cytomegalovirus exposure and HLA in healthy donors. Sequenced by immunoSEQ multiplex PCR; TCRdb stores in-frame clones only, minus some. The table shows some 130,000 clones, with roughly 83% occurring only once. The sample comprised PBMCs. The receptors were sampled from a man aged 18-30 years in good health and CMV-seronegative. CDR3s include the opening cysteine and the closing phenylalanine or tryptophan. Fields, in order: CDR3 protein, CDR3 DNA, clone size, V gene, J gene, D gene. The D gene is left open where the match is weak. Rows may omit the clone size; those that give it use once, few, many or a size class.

CASSFGQGDYELGGYTF	TGTGCCAGCAGTTTCGGACAGGGCGATTACGAACTGGGAGGCTACACCTTC	.	TRBV27	TRBJ1-2	TRBD1
CASSESAGTDTQYF	TGTGCCAGCAGTGAATCAGCGGGCACAGATACGCAGTATTTT	few	TRBV2	TRBJ2-3	.
CASSELTAGVNYGYTF	TGTGCCAGCAGTGAATTAACGGCAGGGGTCAACTATGGCTACACCTTC	.	TRBV6-1	TRBJ1-2	.
CASSTGLAGGTYNEQFF	TGCGCCAGCAGCACGGGACTAGCGGGAGGGACCTACAATGAGCAGTTCTTC	once	TRBV5-1	TRBJ2-1	TRBD2
CAWRDQGNYGYTF	TGTGCCTGGAGGGACCAGGGGAACTATGGCTACACCTTC	.	TRBV30	TRBJ1-2	.
CARGVPNTEAFF	TGCGCCAGGGGAGTACCGAACACTGAAGCTTTCTTT	.	TRBV10-1	TRBJ1-1	.
CASSIVHAGQPQHF	TGTGCCAGTAGTATAGTCCACGCGGGGCAGCCCCAGCATTTT	few	TRBV19	TRBJ1-5	.
CASSPPSIGETQYF	TGTGCCAGCTCACCCCCGTCGATCGGTGAGACCCAGTACTTC	.	TRBV18	TRBJ2-5	.
CASSVVGTGDEKLFF	TGTGCCAGCAGCGTAGTCGGTACAGGGGATGAAAAACTGTTTTTT	.	TRBV9	TRBJ1-4	TRBD1
CASSFGPGEPYGYTF	TGCGCCAGCAGCTTTGGTCCAGGGGAGCCCTATGGCTACACCTTC	.	TRBV5-1	TRBJ1-2	.
CASSQKTGGPSYEQYF	TGTGCCAGCAGCCAGAAGACAGGGGGGCCCTCCTACGAGCAGTACTTC	.	TRBV4-2	TRBJ2-7	TRBD1
CATRSGTGDESYTF	TGTGCCACCCGATCCGGGACAGGGGATGAGAGCTACACCTTC	once	TRBV2	TRBJ1-2	TRBD1
CASSGARGSFGGYTF	TGTGCCAGTAGCGGGGCCAGGGGCTCGTTTGGTGGCTACACCTTC	.	TRBV19	TRBJ1-2	.
CASSDTGTSRNEQFF	TGCGCCAGCAGCGACACCGGGACTAGCCGTAATGAGCAGTTCTTC	.	TRBV10-2	TRBJ2-1	TRBD2
CASSPPGQGTDTQYF	TGTGCCAGCAGCCCCCCGGGACAGGGTACCGATACGCAGTATTTT	.	TRBV5-4	TRBJ2-3	TRBD1
CATRRLTDTQYF	TGTGCCACCAGGAGGCTCACAGATACGCAGTATTTT	.	TRBV6-1	TRBJ2-3	.
CASRQGVTMNTEAFF	TGTGCCAGCAGGCAAGGGGTAACGATGAACACTGAAGCTTTCTTT	.	TRBV6-5	TRBJ1-1	.
CASSLVVQGGQPQHF	TGTGCCAGCAGCTTAGTGGTACAGGGCGGTCAGCCCCAGCATTTT	.	TRBV7-8	TRBJ1-5	.
CASSVYSGRSEQYF	TGTGCCAGCAGCGTATATAGCGGGAGGTCCGAGCAGTACTTC	once	TRBV9	TRBJ2-7	TRBD2
CASSGPGGPYEQYF	TGCGCCAGCAGCGGTCCCGGGGGTCCTTACGAGCAGTACTTC	.	TRBV5-1	TRBJ2-7	.
CASSTPGQGSNTGELFF	TGTGCCAGCAGCACCCCTGGACAGGGCTCGAACACCGGGGAGCTGTTTTTT	.	TRBV11-3	TRBJ2-2	TRBD1
CASSQFSSGNTIYF	TGTGCCAGCAGCCAATTTAGCTCTGGAAACACCATATATTTT	.	TRBV14	TRBJ1-3	.
CASSRGEGSSYEQYF	TGTGCCAGCAGCCGCGGTGAGGGTAGCTCCTACGAGCAGTACTTC	.	TRBV5-4	TRBJ2-7	.